These T cell receptor beta chains were read from a single sample in a study of early T cells in non-severe SARS-CoV-2 infection. TCRdb re-called the 5' RACE reads through MiXCR, storing one row per CDR3 protein. The profile covers approximately 56,000 distinct CDR3 sequences, with approximately 10% appearing a single time and around 6% taken by the ten largest. Sequenced input: whole blood. The receptor source for this set is an adult who was a healthcare worker with PCR-confirmed SARS-CoV-2 infection or an uninfected control (not recorded which). Both conserved end residues are part of each CDR3. The order of the fields is D gene, J gene, V gene, clone size, CDR3 DNA, CDR3 protein. A D gene is named only where the DNA matches it firmly. Not all rows give a size; the values are once, few, many and, for expanded clones, a class.

TRBD2,TRBJ2-5,TRBV7-2,-,TGTGCCAGCAGCTTAAGGGGGGCACCTAGCGGGAGCGGAGAGACCCAGTACTTC,CASSLRGAPSGSGETQYF
TRBD2,TRBJ2-3,TRBV20-1,few,TGCAGTGCTCTAGGACTAGCGGGAACAGGGGATACGCAGTATTTT,CSALGLAGTGDTQYF
-,TRBJ2-1,TRBV29-1,many,TGCAGCGTTGAAGGACGGAATTACAATGAGCAGTTCTTC,CSVEGRNYNEQFF
-,TRBJ2-1,TRBV3-1,few,TGTGCCAGCAGCCAAGATCTTTTAACTTACAATGAGCAGTTCTTC,CASSQDLLTYNEQFF
-,TRBJ2-1,TRBV7-2,-,TGTGCCAGCAGCTTAGAGACCGGGTCGAATGAGCAGTTCTTC,CASSLETGSNEQFF
TRBD1,TRBJ2-1,TRBV6-1,many,TGTGCCAGCAGTCCCCGGGACAGGGGGTACAATGAGCAGTTCTTC,CASSPRDRGYNEQFF
TRBD1,TRBJ2-7,TRBV12-3/TRBV12-4,-,TGTGCCAGCAGTCCTGGGGACAGTTCCTACGAGCAGTACTTC,CASSPGDSSYEQYF
-,TRBJ1-5,TRBV6-2/TRBV6-3,many,TGTGCCAGTACCGGCAGGGATGATCGTCAGCCCCAGCATTTT,CASTGRDDRQPQHF
TRBD2,TRBJ2-7,TRBV14,-,TGTGCCAGCAGCACCCTCCTAGCGGGGGGCGAGCAGTACTTC,CASSTLLAGGEQYF
TRBD2,TRBJ2-3,TRBV24-1,-,TGTGCCACCGCGGGGGGGGGCACAGATACGCAGTATTTT,CATAGGGTDTQYF
-,TRBJ2-1,TRBV19,-,TGTGCCAGTAGTCTGGAGGGCCACTCCTACAATGAGCAGTTCTTC,CASSLEGHSYNEQFF
-,TRBJ2-3,TRBV29-1,-,TGCAGCGTTGGGGTAGATACGCAGTATTTT,CSVGVDTQYF
-,TRBJ1-2,TRBV6-1,-,TGTGCCAGCAGGATTGGGGATGGCTATGGCTACACCTTC,CASRIGDGYGYTF
TRBD2,TRBJ2-3,TRBV7-2,many,TGTGCCAGCAGCCTGGATACTAGCGGGAGCACAGATACGCAGTATTTT,CASSLDTSGSTDTQYF
-,TRBJ2-4,TRBV7-6,many,TGTGCCAGCAGCGCCGGGACGGATCATGTCTTC,CASSAGTDHVF
-,TRBJ2-7,TRBV5-1,many,TGCGCCAGCAGTTTCCGGGCTAGCGACAACGAGCAGTACTTC,CASSFRASDNEQYF
-,TRBJ1-5,TRBV18,many,TGTGCCAGCTCACTGCGGGAGGGGGATAATCAGCCCCAGCATTTT,CASSLREGDNQPQHF
-,TRBJ2-5,TRBV11-2,many,TGTGCCAGCAGCTTACCGTCGACGCTTGGAAAGGCCCAGTACTTC,CASSLPSTLGKAQYF
TRBD2,TRBJ2-2,TRBV29-1,medium-sized,TGCAGCGTTGAAGATCAGAGGGGACTAGCGGGAGCCGGGGAGCTGTTTTTT,CSVEDQRGLAGAGELFF
TRBD2,TRBJ2-2,TRBV23-1,-,TGCGCCAGCAGTCAATTCGTGACAGGAACTAGCGGGAGGAACACCGGGGAGCTGTTTTTT,CASSQFVTGTSGRNTGELFF
-,TRBJ1-4,TRBV5-6,many,TGTGCCAGCAGCTTTGGTTTTAATGAAAAACTGTTTTTT,CASSFGFNEKLFF
-,TRBJ2-3,TRBV29-1,many,TGCAGCGTTGGTGGGGGGAACACAGATACGCAGTATTTT,CSVGGGNTDTQYF
-,TRBJ1-2,TRBV6-6,many,TGTGCCAGCCGCCCCCGTGGGATCCACTATGGCTACACCTTC,CASRPRGIHYGYTF
-,TRBJ1-4,TRBV2,few,TGTGCCAGCAGTGTGAAAAGAAATGAAAAACTGTTTTTT,CASSVKRNEKLFF
-,TRBJ2-7,TRBV20-1,-,TGCAGTGCTAGAAAACTTGGCTCGGACGGAGTTGACGAGCAGTACTTC,CSARKLGSDGVDEQYF
-,TRBJ1-2,TRBV3-1,many,TGTGCCAGCAGCCATACAGGCTCAGCTGGCTACACCTTC,CASSHTGSAGYTF
-,TRBJ1-1,TRBV6-1,-,TGTGCCAGCGACTTCGACAGAACTAGTGAAGTTTTCTTT,CASDFDRTSEVFF
-,TRBJ2-5,TRBV7-2,many,TGTGCCAGCAGCTCGCGGAGAGACCAAGAGACCCAGTACTTC,CASSSRRDQETQYF
TRBD1,TRBJ2-3,TRBV27,many,TGTGCCAGCAGTGACAGGGGTGTGGCAGATACGCAGTATTTT,CASSDRGVADTQYF
-,TRBJ2-3,TRBV5-1,once,TGCGCCAGCAGCAGTCCCCAGGGCTCCCTTACCGATACGCAGTATTTT,CASSSPQGSLTDTQYF
-,TRBJ1-6,TRBV5-1,few,TGCGCCAGCAGCCCGGACACCACTGGAGGATCACCCCTCCACTTT,CASSPDTTGGSPLHF
-,TRBJ2-5,TRBV29-1,-,TGCAGCGTTGTTCTAGAGGCGGGAAAAGAGACCCAGTACTTC,CSVVLEAGKETQYF